A selection of T cell receptor beta chains follows, all from one sample in a study of immune evolution from preneoplasia to lung adenocarcinoma. Sequencing was performed with immunoSEQ multiplex PCR; in TCRdb, only in-frame clones are kept and a portion is missing. The table records 11,000 to 15,000 clones, about 80% of them present only once. Sequencing was carried out using FFPE minimally invasive lung adenocarcinoma tissue. All receptors derive from a person between 55 and 80 years old with lung adenocarcinoma. Both conserved end residues are part of each CDR3. The order of the fields is J gene, clone size, D gene, V gene, CDR3 protein, CDR3 DNA. D genes are given only for firm matches. Size is stated for part of the rows, as once, few or many counts, or as a class when the clone is expanded.

j_call: TRBJ1-1; clone_size: -; d_call: -; v_call: TRBV7-9; cdr3_aa: CASSLVGGITTEAFF; cdr3_nt: TGTGCCAGCAGCTTAGTCGGGGGCATTACCACTGAAGCTTTCTTT
j_call: TRBJ1-5; clone_size: -; d_call: -; v_call: TRBV6-4; cdr3_aa: CASSSTGYSNQPQHF; cdr3_nt: TGTGCCAGCAGCTCAACAGGGTATAGCAATCAGCCCCAGCATTTT
j_call: TRBJ1-5; clone_size: -; d_call: TRBD1; v_call: TRBV28; cdr3_aa: CASRVQGVFGQPQHF; cdr3_nt: TGTGCCAGCAGGGTTCAGGGGGTATTTGGTCAGCCCCAGCATTTT
j_call: TRBJ1-5; clone_size: -; d_call: -; v_call: TRBV7-9; cdr3_aa: CASSLVGQHQHF; cdr3_nt: TGTGCCAGCAGCTTAGTGGGGCAGCACCAGCATTTT
j_call: TRBJ2-3; clone_size: -; d_call: TRBD2; v_call: TRBV5-6; cdr3_aa: CASSLFLKAGGTDTQYF; cdr3_nt: TGTGCCAGCAGCTTGTTTCTGAAGGCGGGAGGCACAGATACGCAGTATTTT
j_call: TRBJ1-3; clone_size: once; d_call: -; v_call: TRBV2; cdr3_aa: CASSENPHSGNTIYF; cdr3_nt: TGTGCCAGCAGTGAGAACCCTCACTCTGGAAACACCATATATTTT
j_call: TRBJ2-7; clone_size: -; d_call: TRBD2; v_call: TRBV6-1; cdr3_aa: CASTLSGRIYEQYF; cdr3_nt: TGTGCCAGCACTCTTAGCGGGAGAATTTACGAGCAGTACTTC
j_call: TRBJ2-3; clone_size: -; d_call: -; v_call: TRBV5-4; cdr3_aa: CASSTDMRQYF; cdr3_nt: TGTGCCAGCAGCACGGACATGAGGCAGTATTTT
j_call: TRBJ1-4; clone_size: -; d_call: -; v_call: TRBV28; cdr3_aa: CASSSRVHNEKLFF; cdr3_nt: TGTGCCAGCAGTAGCAGGGTTCATAATGAAAAACTGTTTTTT
j_call: TRBJ1-1; clone_size: -; d_call: TRBD1; v_call: TRBV10-3; cdr3_aa: CAISGSGQGTANTEAFF; cdr3_nt: TGTGCCATCAGTGGGTCGGGACAGGGGACTGCGAACACTGAAGCTTTCTTT
j_call: TRBJ1-5; clone_size: -; d_call: -; v_call: TRBV6-5; cdr3_aa: CASSGAGKGNQPQHF; cdr3_nt: TGTGCCAGTTCGGGGGCGGGTAAGGGCAATCAGCCCCAGCATTTT
j_call: TRBJ2-1; clone_size: -; d_call: TRBD1; v_call: TRBV18; cdr3_aa: CASSSTGTGALNEQFF; cdr3_nt: TGTGCCAGCTCATCAACCGGAACAGGGGCTTTGAATGAGCAGTTCTTC
j_call: TRBJ1-1; clone_size: -; d_call: -; v_call: TRBV6-4; cdr3_aa: CASSDSTQNTEAFF; cdr3_nt: TGTGCCAGCAGTGACTCGACACAGAACACTGAAGCTTTCTTT
j_call: TRBJ2-7; clone_size: -; d_call: TRBD2; v_call: TRBV29-1; cdr3_aa: CSSEGGTSGRGNSYEQYF; cdr3_nt: TGCTCCTCGGAGGGCGGGACTAGCGGGAGGGGAAACTCCTACGAGCAGTACTTC
j_call: TRBJ2-1; clone_size: -; d_call: TRBD2; v_call: TRBV9; cdr3_aa: CASSPRTSGAEQFF; cdr3_nt: TGTGCCAGCAGCCCGAGGACTAGCGGGGCTGAGCAGTTCTTC
j_call: TRBJ2-7; clone_size: -; d_call: -; v_call: TRBV5-1; cdr3_aa: CASSPTPWGTRTSEQYF; cdr3_nt: TGCGCCAGCAGCCCCACCCCTTGGGGGACAAGGACCTCCGAGCAGTACTTC
j_call: TRBJ2-1; clone_size: -; d_call: -; v_call: TRBV15; cdr3_aa: CATSRDRGSSYNEQFF; cdr3_nt: TGTGCCACCAGCAGAGATCGGGGAAGCTCCTACAATGAGCAGTTCTTC
j_call: TRBJ2-4; clone_size: -; d_call: TRBD1; v_call: TRBV4-3; cdr3_aa: CASSQSSGTGLTPAKNIQYF; cdr3_nt: TGCGCCAGCAGCCAATCCTCCGGGACAGGCTTAACTCCGGCCAAAAACATTCAGTACTTC
j_call: TRBJ2-7; clone_size: -; d_call: TRBD1; v_call: TRBV6-5; cdr3_aa: CASSWDRVGEQYF; cdr3_nt: TGTGCCAGCAGTTGGGACAGGGTGGGCGAGCAGTACTTC
j_call: TRBJ2-3; clone_size: -; d_call: -; v_call: TRBV9; cdr3_aa: CASSPGGRGITDTQYF; cdr3_nt: TGTGCCAGCAGTCCCGGGGGGCGGGGGATTACAGATACGCAGTATTTT
j_call: TRBJ1-5; clone_size: few; d_call: -; v_call: TRBV18; cdr3_aa: CASSPGRGNQPQHF; cdr3_nt: TGTGCCAGCTCACCCGGCAGGGGAAATCAGCCCCAGCATTTT
j_call: TRBJ1-6; clone_size: -; d_call: -; v_call: TRBV30; cdr3_aa: CAWSQQGFNSPLHF; cdr3_nt: TGTGCCTGGAGTCAACAGGGTTTCAATTCACCCCTCCACTTT
j_call: TRBJ2-1; clone_size: -; d_call: -; v_call: TRBV28; cdr3_aa: CASTRQSSYNEQFF; cdr3_nt: TGTGCCAGTACCAGGCAGAGCTCCTACAATGAGCAGTTCTTC
j_call: TRBJ2-3; clone_size: -; d_call: -; v_call: TRBV9; cdr3_aa: CASSSRSHTQYF; cdr3_nt: TGTGCCAGCAGCTCACGATCCCATACGCAGTATTTT
j_call: TRBJ1-4; clone_size: -; d_call: TRBD1; v_call: TRBV28; cdr3_aa: CARYHRDRLREKLFF; cdr3_nt: TGTGCCAGATACCACCGGGACAGGCTTCGCGAAAAACTGTTTTTT
j_call: TRBJ2-2; clone_size: -; d_call: -; v_call: TRBV5-4; cdr3_aa: CASSLMTEELFF; cdr3_nt: TGTGCCAGCAGCTTGATGACCGAGGAGCTGTTTTTT
j_call: TRBJ2-7; clone_size: -; d_call: -; v_call: TRBV2; cdr3_aa: CASTPQTTSYEQYF; cdr3_nt: TGTGCCAGCACCCCCCAAACCACCTCCTACGAGCAGTACTTC
j_call: TRBJ1-1; clone_size: -; d_call: -; v_call: TRBV5-6; cdr3_aa: CASSPLVGGSKNTEAFF; cdr3_nt: TGTGCCAGCAGCCCCCTGGTGGGGGGAAGCAAGAACACTGAAGCTTTCTTT
j_call: TRBJ2-3; clone_size: -; d_call: -; v_call: TRBV27; cdr3_aa: CASSPTGTDTQYF; cdr3_nt: TGTGCCAGCAGCCCGACAGGCACAGATACGCAGTATTTT
j_call: TRBJ2-6; clone_size: -; d_call: TRBD2; v_call: TRBV9; cdr3_aa: CASSASGSLWGANVLTF; cdr3_nt: TGTGCCAGCAGCGCCAGCGGGAGTCTATGGGGGGCCAACGTCCTGACTTTC
j_call: TRBJ1-1; clone_size: few; d_call: TRBD1; v_call: TRBV6-6; cdr3_aa: CASRPTGENTEAFF; cdr3_nt: TGTGCCAGCAGACCTACAGGGGAGAACACTGAAGCTTTCTTT
j_call: TRBJ2-7; clone_size: -; d_call: -; v_call: TRBV19; cdr3_aa: CASSLGHNYEQYF; cdr3_nt: TGTGCCAGTAGTCTAGGACATAACTACGAGCAGTACTTC
j_call: TRBJ1-2; clone_size: -; d_call: TRBD1; v_call: TRBV7-9; cdr3_aa: CASSYGQGALDGYTF; cdr3_nt: TGTGCCAGCAGCTATGGACAGGGGGCTTTGGATGGCTACACCTTC
j_call: TRBJ1-2; clone_size: -; d_call: -; v_call: TRBV19; cdr3_aa: CASTLGPRDGYTF; cdr3_nt: TGTGCCAGTACCCTCGGACCGAGGGATGGCTACACCTTC
j_call: TRBJ1-2; clone_size: -; d_call: TRBD1; v_call: TRBV19; cdr3_aa: CASSAYTGAYGYTF; cdr3_nt: TGTGCCAGTAGTGCCTATACAGGGGCCTATGGCTACACCTTC
j_call: TRBJ2-5; clone_size: -; d_call: TRBD2; v_call: TRBV29-1; cdr3_aa: CSVERTSGSLDF; cdr3_nt: TGCAGCGTTGAGAGGACTAGCGGTTCCTTGGACTTC
j_call: TRBJ1-1; clone_size: -; d_call: -; v_call: TRBV9; cdr3_aa: CASSVGAGNTEAFF; cdr3_nt: TGTGCCAGCAGCGTAGGGGCAGGTAACACTGAAGCTTTCTTT
j_call: TRBJ2-2; clone_size: -; d_call: -; v_call: TRBV11-2; cdr3_aa: CASSLGVGATTGELFF; cdr3_nt: TGTGCCAGCAGCTTAGGAGTGGGGGCGACCACCGGGGAGCTGTTTTTT
j_call: TRBJ2-3; clone_size: -; d_call: -; v_call: TRBV11-3; cdr3_aa: CASSVQGSSADTQYF; cdr3_nt: TGTGCCAGCAGCGTTCAGGGGAGTAGCGCAGATACGCAGTATTTT
j_call: TRBJ2-2; clone_size: -; d_call: -; v_call: TRBV7-2; cdr3_aa: CASSSTKGFTGELFF; cdr3_nt: TGTGCCAGCAGCTCGACTAAGGGGTTCACCGGGGAGCTGTTTTTT
j_call: TRBJ2-7; clone_size: -; d_call: -; v_call: TRBV5-5; cdr3_aa: CASSLVYRDRKDF; cdr3_nt: TGTGCCAGCAGCTTGGTTTATCGGGATAGGAAGGACTTC
j_call: TRBJ2-2; clone_size: few; d_call: -; v_call: TRBV13; cdr3_aa: CASSLDVRGNTGELFF; cdr3_nt: TGTGCCAGCAGCTTGGATGTGCGGGGGAACACCGGGGAGCTGTTTTTT
j_call: TRBJ1-1; clone_size: -; d_call: TRBD1; v_call: TRBV27; cdr3_aa: CASSIRQGGRNTEAFF; cdr3_nt: TGTGCCAGCAGTATCAGACAGGGGGGACGGAACACTGAAGCTTTCTTT
j_call: TRBJ2-5; clone_size: -; d_call: -; v_call: TRBV29-1; cdr3_aa: CSVDGRGETQYF; cdr3_nt: TGCAGCGTTGACGGCAGGGGTGAGACCCAGTACTTC
j_call: TRBJ2-2; clone_size: -; d_call: -; v_call: TRBV4-2; cdr3_aa: CASSQGKLDYGELFF; cdr3_nt: TGTGCCAGCAGCCAAGGAAAACTAGACTACGGGGAGCTGTTTTTT
j_call: TRBJ1-4; clone_size: -; d_call: -; v_call: TRBV7-2; cdr3_aa: CASSLDGSATNEKLFF; cdr3_nt: TGTGCCAGCAGCTTAGATGGAAGTGCAACTAATGAAAAACTGTTTTTT
j_call: TRBJ1-1; clone_size: -; d_call: TRBD1; v_call: TRBV19; cdr3_aa: CASRGDRESEAFF; cdr3_nt: TGTGCCAGTAGGGGGGACAGGGAGTCTGAAGCTTTCTTT
j_call: TRBJ2-7; clone_size: few; d_call: TRBD1; v_call: TRBV30; cdr3_aa: CAWSVLDRGSPQYF; cdr3_nt: TGTGCCTGGAGTGTACTGGACAGGGGGTCCCCACAGTACTTC